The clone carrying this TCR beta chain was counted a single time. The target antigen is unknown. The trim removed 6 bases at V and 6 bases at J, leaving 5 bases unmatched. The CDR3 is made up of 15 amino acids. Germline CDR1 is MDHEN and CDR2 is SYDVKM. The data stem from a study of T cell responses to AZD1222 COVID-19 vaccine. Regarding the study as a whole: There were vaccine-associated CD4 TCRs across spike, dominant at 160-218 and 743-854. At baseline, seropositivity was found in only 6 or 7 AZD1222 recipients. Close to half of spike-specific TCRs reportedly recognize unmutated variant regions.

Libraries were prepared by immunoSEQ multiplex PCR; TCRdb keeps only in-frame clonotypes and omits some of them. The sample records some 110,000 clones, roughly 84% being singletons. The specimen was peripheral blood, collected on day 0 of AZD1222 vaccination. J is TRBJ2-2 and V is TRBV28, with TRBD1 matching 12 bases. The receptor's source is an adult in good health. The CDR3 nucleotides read TGTGCCAGCAGGCGGGGACAGGGGGCTTCCGGGGAGCTGTTTTTT. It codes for CASRRGQGASGELFF. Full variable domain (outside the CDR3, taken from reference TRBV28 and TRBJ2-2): DVKVTQSSRYLVKRTGEKVFLECVQDMDHENMFWYRQDPGLGLRLIYFSYDVKMKEKGDIPEGYSVSREKKERFSLILESASTNQTSMYLCASRRGQGASGELFFGEGSRLTVL.